These T cell receptor beta chains were read from a single sample in a study of CD8 T cells in ankylosing spondylitis. One entry per CDR3 protein results from TCRdb running MiXCR on the 5' RACE reads. The sample lists around 100,000 distinct CDR3 sequences; roughly 8.5% were seen once. The specimen sequenced was blood, either unsorted or a sorted T cell fraction (not recorded which). All receptors come from a male donor with ankylosing spondylitis. Both conserved end residues are part of each CDR3. The D gene is left open where the match is weak. Expanded clones are given a class, and other clones once, few, many or no size at all.

j_call,v_call,d_call,clone_size,cdr3_aa,cdr3_nt
TRBJ2-1,TRBV7-9,.,many,CASSLVQGPGSEQFF,TGTGCCAGCAGCTTAGTACAGGGACCGGGCAGTGAGCAGTTCTTC
TRBJ1-2,TRBV29-1,.,many,CSVEDGSLHYGYTF,TGCAGCGTTGAAGATGGCAGCCTACACTATGGCTACACCTTC
TRBJ2-7,TRBV6-7,.,.,CASGGSFPPYEQYF,TGTGCCAGCGGGGGTAGCTTCCCTCCCTACGAGCAGTACTTC
TRBJ2-4,TRBV7-9,TRBD1,few,CASSRQGIGDIQYF,TGTGCCAGCAGCCGACAGGGGATTGGGGACATTCAGTACTTC
TRBJ1-1,TRBV19,.,few,CASSILQGNEAFF,TGTGCCAGTAGTATCCTGCAGGGCAATGAAGCTTTCTTT
TRBJ1-5,TRBV7-9,TRBD1,few,CASSLNSGGPNQPQHF,TGTGCCAGCAGCTTAAACTCAGGGGGCCCGAATCAGCCCCAGCATTTT
TRBJ2-2,TRBV12-3/TRBV12-4,.,.,CASSLSYLGGELFF,TGTGCCAGCAGTTTAAGCTATCTGGGCGGGGAGCTGTTTTTT
TRBJ2-1,TRBV15,.,many,CATSRDRGVGSNEQFF,TGTGCCACCAGCAGAGATAGGGGGGTGGGGTCCAATGAGCAGTTCTTC
TRBJ2-7,TRBV7-9,.,.,CASSSRTGGGTYEQYF,TGTGCCAGCAGCTCCCGGACTGGAGGGGGTACCTACGAGCAGTACTTC
TRBJ2-2,TRBV19,.,few,CASSIGNTNTGELFF,TGTGCCAGTAGTATCGGGAACACGAACACCGGGGAGCTGTTTTTT
TRBJ2-7,TRBV7-6,.,few,CASSLVLAYEQYF,TGTGCCAGCAGCTTAGTCCTAGCTTACGAGCAGTACTTC
TRBJ2-1,TRBV7-9,TRBD2,many,CASSLVGGTNPYEQFF,TGTGCCAGCAGCTTAGTTGGAGGGACTAATCCCTATGAGCAGTTCTTC
TRBJ1-2,TRBV29-1,TRBD1,many,CSVEPVGQGYLNYGYTF,TGCAGCGTTGAACCGGTCGGACAGGGTTACTTAAACTATGGCTACACCTTC
TRBJ1-2,TRBV27,.,.,CASSAGEFYGYTF,TGTGCCAGCAGTGCGGGGGAATTCTATGGCTACACCTTC
TRBJ1-5,TRBV7-9,.,many,CASSLVGPGGGQPQHF,TGTGCCAGCAGCTTAGTCGGGCCCGGAGGTGGTCAGCCCCAGCATTTT
TRBJ2-1,TRBV27,.,few,CASTPRPYLDGDEQFF,TGTGCCAGCACCCCCCGACCTTATCTAGATGGTGATGAGCAGTTCTTC
TRBJ2-5,TRBV5-5,TRBD1,.,CASSMTGNEETQYF,TGTGCCAGCAGCATGACAGGGAACGAAGAGACCCAGTACTTC
TRBJ2-1,TRBV7-9,.,many,CASSLVSGRYNEQFF,TGTGCCAGCAGCTTAGTTTCAGGGAGATACAATGAGCAGTTCTTC
TRBJ2-7,TRBV10-3,.,many,CAISAGIGYEQYF,TGTGCCATCAGTGCTGGGATAGGCTACGAGCAGTACTTC
TRBJ2-3,TRBV4-1,TRBD1,few,CASSQVGTGGTDTQYF,TGCGCCAGCAGCCAAGTCGGGACAGGGGGTACAGATACGCAGTATTTT
TRBJ2-3,TRBV12-5,.,.,CASGSGGYTDTQYF,TGTGCTAGTGGTTCCGGGGGCTACACAGATACGCAGTATTTT
TRBJ2-1,TRBV29-1,.,.,CSVGRETNEQFF,TGCAGCGTTGGTCGAGAGACGAATGAGCAGTTCTTC
TRBJ2-7,TRBV5-5,TRBD1,.,CASSFFKGARLNYEQYF,TGTGCCAGCAGCTTCTTCAAGGGGGCGAGATTGAACTACGAGCAGTACTTC
TRBJ2-1,TRBV7-9,.,.,CASSSPRSSSYNEQFF,TGTGCCAGCAGCTCCCCTAGATCGAGCTCCTACAATGAGCAGTTCTTC
TRBJ2-3,TRBV11-1,TRBD2,few,CASSLARLAGGPTDTQYF,TGTGCCAGCAGCTTAGCAAGACTAGCGGGAGGGCCCACAGATACGCAGTATTTT
TRBJ2-7,TRBV4-2,TRBD2,many,CASRRTSEMDEQYF,TGTGCCAGCAGACGGACTAGCGAGATGGACGAGCAGTACTTC
TRBJ2-3,TRBV29-1,.,few,CSVGGTLTDTQYF,TGCAGCGTTGGGGGGACCCTCACAGATACGCAGTATTTT
TRBJ2-5,TRBV7-9,.,.,CASSAGLQETQYF,TGTGCCAGCAGCGCGGGGCTCCAAGAGACCCAGTACTTC
TRBJ1-5,TRBV24-1,.,few,CATSYSHSNQPQHF,TGTGCCACCAGTTACAGTCATAGCAATCAGCCCCAGCATTTT
TRBJ2-3,TRBV2,.,.,CASSEPPAITDTQYF,TGTGCCAGCAGTGAACCGCCCGCAATCACAGATACGCAGTATTTT
TRBJ1-1,TRBV4-1,.,many,CASSQVGEGTEAFF,TGCGCCAGCAGCCAAGTGGGAGAAGGCACTGAAGCTTTCTTT
TRBJ2-7,TRBV27,TRBD1,many,CASSLGQSYEQYF,TGCGCCAGCAGCTTGGGACAGAGCTACGAGCAGTACTTC
TRBJ2-3,TRBV2,.,many,CASSKEHLRGITDTQYF,TGTGCCAGCAGCAAGGAACACCTTAGGGGAATCACAGATACGCAGTATTTT
TRBJ1-1,TRBV3-1,.,many,CASSHPYRGNTEAFF,TGTGCCAGCAGCCATCCCTACCGGGGGAACACTGAAGCTTTCTTT
TRBJ2-1,TRBV29-1,TRBD2,many,CSVEGEGSYNEQFF,TGCAGCGTTGAGGGGGAGGGCTCGTACAATGAGCAGTTCTTC
TRBJ1-2,TRBV2,.,few,CASSDRANYGYTF,TGTGCCAGCAGCGACAGAGCTAACTATGGCTACACCTTC
TRBJ2-3,TRBV6-5,.,few,CASSYSRGPDTQYF,TGTGCCAGCAGTTACTCGAGGGGCCCAGATACGCAGTATTTT
TRBJ2-3,TRBV27,TRBD2,few,CASSRILAGGVDTQYF,TGTGCCAGCAGCCGAATACTAGCGGGAGGGGTAGATACGCAGTATTTT
TRBJ2-1,TRBV24-1,.,.,CATSGVGASYNEQFF,TGTGCCACCAGTGGTGTGGGGGCAAGCTACAATGAGCAGTTCTTC
TRBJ1-5,TRBV11-2,.,.,CASSLGEQPQHF,TGTGCCAGCAGCTTGGGGGAACAGCCCCAGCATTTT
TRBJ2-1,TRBV12-3/TRBV12-4,.,.,CASSLLKNEQFF,TGTGCCAGCAGTTTACTTAAGAATGAGCAGTTCTTC
TRBJ2-2,TRBV4-1,.,.,CASGGGTESTGELFF,TGCGCCAGCGGGGGGGGGACAGAAAGCACCGGGGAGCTGTTTTTT
TRBJ1-2,TRBV6-1,.,few,CASSEGQLYGYTF,TGTGCCAGCAGTGAAGGACAGCTCTATGGCTACACCTTC
TRBJ2-3,TRBV5-1,TRBD2,.,CASSLEGTGGPGDTQYF,TGCGCCAGCAGCTTGGAAGGTACGGGAGGGCCGGGAGATACGCAGTATTTT
TRBJ2-3,TRBV19,.,.,CASSRVSVADTQYF,TGTGCCAGTAGTCGCGTCAGCGTTGCAGATACGCAGTATTTT
TRBJ2-1,TRBV5-5,TRBD2,few,CASNQPPRAGGMNEQFF,TGTGCCAGCAACCAACCTCCGCGGGCGGGAGGGATGAATGAGCAGTTCTTC
TRBJ2-1,TRBV6-2/TRBV6-3,TRBD2,many,CASSYGASGRSSYNEQFF,TGTGCCAGCAGCTACGGAGCTAGCGGGAGGAGCTCCTACAATGAGCAGTTCTTC
TRBJ2-3,TRBV20-1,.,.,CSATSRRGSVPSDTQYF,TGCAGTGCCACATCGAGGAGAGGTTCGGTGCCCAGTGATACGCAGTATTTT
TRBJ1-2,TRBV27,.,.,CASSLSGEGDGYTF,TGTGCCAGCAGTTTATCGGGGGAAGGCGATGGCTACACCTTC
TRBJ2-3,TRBV9,.,many,CASSGRSDTQYF,TGTGCCAGCAGCGGGAGATCAGATACGCAGTATTTT